This TCR beta chain was sequenced in a study of OX40 agonist ivuxolimab in advanced cancers. On this clone: What it recognizes is unknown.

Overall study findings and caveats: The mean number of expanded clones was higher in CD8+ T cells than in CD4+.

Sequenced by immunoSEQ multiplex PCR; TCRdb stores in-frame clones only, minus some. Of 75,000 to 100,000 clones in the sample, more than 80% were seen once. The CDR3 is 15 amino acids. Trimming cost V 5 bases and J 6 bases; bases outside gene matches: 7. The V gene's germline CDR1 is MNHNS and CDR2 SASEGT. The V call is TRBV6-1, the J call TRBJ2-2, with TRBD2 matching 9 bases. The clonotype comes from an adult with an advanced solid tumor such as melanoma, head and neck, liver or kidney cancer. This specimen consisted of CD4+ or CD8+ T cells sorted from blood, obtained in a trial of the OX40 agonist ivuxolimab. CDR3 DNA: TGTGCCAGCAGTCCCGTAGCGGGAGAGTCCGGGGAGCTGTTTTTT. Protein: CASSPVAGESGELFF.